Listed below are T cell receptor beta chains from one sample, sequenced in a study of blood T cell repertoires in COVID-19. The method was immunoSEQ multiplex PCR; TCRdb's version includes in-frame clones alone and lacks a portion of them. Among 65,000 to 90,000 clones listed, roughly 84% were seen once. What was sequenced was peripheral blood. These TCRs come from a human donor in a cohort sampled during active COVID-19. Each CDR3 is given with its conserved first and last residue. Fields, in order: CDR3 protein, CDR3 DNA, clone size, J gene, D gene, V gene. The D gene is left open where the match is weak. A clone size is listed for some rows: how often the clone was seen (once, few, many), or a class if it is expanded.

CDR3 protein: CASSQERGTGYGYTF
CDR3 DNA: TGCGCCAGCAGCCAAGAGCGAGGGACAGGTTATGGCTACACCTTC
clone size: -
J gene: TRBJ1-2
D gene: TRBD1
V gene: TRBV4-1

CDR3 protein: CASSSDTGADTQYF
CDR3 DNA: TGTGCCAGCAGCTCTGATACAGGGGCAGATACGCAGTATTTT
clone size: -
J gene: TRBJ2-3
D gene: TRBD1
V gene: TRBV7-2

CDR3 protein: CSVGDRGAWSEQFF
CDR3 DNA: TGCAGCGTTGGGGACAGGGGGGCTTGGAGTGAGCAGTTCTTC
clone size: -
J gene: TRBJ2-1
D gene: TRBD1
V gene: TRBV29-1

CDR3 protein: CASSPGGGQALFGYTF
CDR3 DNA: TGTGCCAGCAGCCCCGGCGGGGGGCAGGCACTCTTCGGCTACACCTTC
clone size: -
J gene: TRBJ1-2
D gene: -
V gene: TRBV5-6

CDR3 protein: CASSKDRGAEPDTQYF
CDR3 DNA: TGTGCCAGCAGCAAAGACAGGGGAGCGGAGCCAGATACGCAGTATTTT
clone size: -
J gene: TRBJ2-3
D gene: TRBD1
V gene: TRBV13

CDR3 protein: CASSAGHTEAFF
CDR3 DNA: TGTGCCAGCAGCGCTGGCCACACTGAAGCTTTCTTT
clone size: -
J gene: TRBJ1-1
D gene: -
V gene: TRBV5-6

CDR3 protein: CASSLEGIGSPLHF
CDR3 DNA: TGTGCCAGCAGCTTAGAGGGGATCGGGTCACCCCTCCACTTT
clone size: -
J gene: TRBJ1-6
D gene: -
V gene: TRBV7-9

CDR3 protein: CASSRTSVPYEQYF
CDR3 DNA: TGTGCCAGCAGTCGGACTAGCGTCCCCTACGAGCAGTACTTC
clone size: -
J gene: TRBJ2-7
D gene: TRBD2
V gene: TRBV6-6

CDR3 protein: CASSLFSLVRDRRGNEQFF
CDR3 DNA: TGTGCCAGCAGCTTATTCTCGTTGGTCCGGGACAGGCGGGGCAATGAGCAGTTCTTC
clone size: once
J gene: TRBJ2-1
D gene: TRBD1
V gene: TRBV7-3

CDR3 protein: CASSYSPPLTADTIYF
CDR3 DNA: TGTGCCAGCAGTTACTCTCCCCCGTTGACCGCGGACACCATATATTTT
clone size: -
J gene: TRBJ1-3
D gene: -
V gene: TRBV6-5

CDR3 protein: CASSLTREQYF
CDR3 DNA: TGTGCCAGCAGCTTAACTAGAGAGCAGTACTTC
clone size: -
J gene: TRBJ2-7
D gene: -
V gene: TRBV11-2

CDR3 protein: CASSSQPSSDGELFF
CDR3 DNA: TGCGCCAGCAGCTCCCAGCCCTCTAGCGACGGGGAGCTGTTTTTT
clone size: -
J gene: TRBJ2-2
D gene: -
V gene: TRBV5-1

CDR3 protein: CASSITGEYYGYTF
CDR3 DNA: TGTGCCAGTAGTATAACTGGAGAATACTATGGCTACACCTTC
clone size: -
J gene: TRBJ1-2
D gene: -
V gene: TRBV19

CDR3 protein: CASEAGGLPTDTQYF
CDR3 DNA: TGTGCCAGCGAGGCGGGGGGGCTTCCCACAGATACGCAGTATTTT
clone size: -
J gene: TRBJ2-3
D gene: TRBD2
V gene: TRBV2

CDR3 protein: CASRAEEWRTEAFF
CDR3 DNA: TGTGCCAGCAGGGCGGAGGAATGGCGCACTGAAGCTTTCTTT
clone size: -
J gene: TRBJ1-1
D gene: -
V gene: TRBV25-1

CDR3 protein: CASSQVVALAMQETQYF
CDR3 DNA: TGTGCCAGCAGCCAAGTCGTCGCACTAGCGATGCAAGAGACCCAGTACTTC
clone size: -
J gene: TRBJ2-5
D gene: TRBD2
V gene: TRBV14

CDR3 protein: CASRATSGGRNTGELFF
CDR3 DNA: TGTGCCAGTAGGGCGACTAGCGGGGGGAGGAACACCGGGGAGCTGTTTTTT
clone size: -
J gene: TRBJ2-2
D gene: TRBD2
V gene: TRBV19

CDR3 protein: CASSSVAGRNTGELFF
CDR3 DNA: TGCGCCAGCAGCTCGGTAGCGGGGAGGAACACCGGGGAGCTGTTTTTT
clone size: -
J gene: TRBJ2-2
D gene: TRBD2
V gene: TRBV5-1

CDR3 protein: CASSVDDRFYEQYF
CDR3 DNA: TGTGCCAGCAGCGTAGACGACAGGTTCTACGAGCAGTACTTC
clone size: -
J gene: TRBJ2-7
D gene: -
V gene: TRBV9

CDR3 protein: CASSAGTGKMNTEAFF
CDR3 DNA: TGTGCCAGCAGCGCCGGGACAGGGAAAATGAACACTGAAGCTTTCTTT
clone size: -
J gene: TRBJ1-1
D gene: TRBD1
V gene: TRBV9

CDR3 protein: CASSQTGPTDTQYF
CDR3 DNA: TGCGCCAGCAGCCAAACAGGGCCCACAGATACGCAGTATTTT
clone size: once
J gene: TRBJ2-3
D gene: -
V gene: TRBV4-3

CDR3 protein: CASTTLSGNTEAFF
CDR3 DNA: TGTGCCAGCACCACCTTGAGTGGGAACACTGAAGCTTTCTTT
clone size: -
J gene: TRBJ1-1
D gene: -
V gene: TRBV6-5

CDR3 protein: CASSPIAQGGAGELFF
CDR3 DNA: TGTGCCAGCAGCCCGATAGCCCAGGGTGGGGCCGGGGAGCTGTTTTTT
clone size: -
J gene: TRBJ2-2
D gene: -
V gene: TRBV5-6

CDR3 protein: CASSSGTGGPGELFF
CDR3 DNA: TGCGCCAGCAGCTCCGGGACAGGGGGCCCCGGGGAGCTGTTTTTT
clone size: once
J gene: TRBJ2-2
D gene: TRBD1
V gene: TRBV5-1

CDR3 protein: CASSPTGGRKGGELFF
CDR3 DNA: TGCGCCAGCAGCCCCACAGGGGGGCGAAAGGGCGGGGAGCTGTTTTTT
clone size: -
J gene: TRBJ2-2
D gene: TRBD1
V gene: TRBV5-1

CDR3 protein: CASSSTASMNTEAFF
CDR3 DNA: TGTGCCAGCAGTTCGACAGCGTCCATGAACACTGAAGCTTTCTTT
clone size: once
J gene: TRBJ1-1
D gene: -
V gene: TRBV27

CDR3 protein: CASTHQTGELFF
CDR3 DNA: TGTGCCAGCACACACCAAACCGGGGAGCTGTTTTTT
clone size: medium-sized
J gene: TRBJ2-2
D gene: -
V gene: TRBV5-4

CDR3 protein: CASSQEAGGLFWEQYF
CDR3 DNA: TGTGCCAGCAGCCAAGAAGCGGGGGGCCTCTTTTGGGAGCAGTACTTC
clone size: few
J gene: TRBJ2-7
D gene: TRBD2
V gene: TRBV3-1/TRBV3-2

CDR3 protein: CASSPGQGGFEPQHF
CDR3 DNA: TGTGCCAGCAGCCCGGGACAGGGGGGGTTCGAGCCCCAGCATTTT
clone size: -
J gene: TRBJ1-5
D gene: TRBD1
V gene: TRBV7-2

CDR3 protein: CASSVQGSYNSPLHF
CDR3 DNA: TGTGCCAGCAGTGTACAGGGGAGCTATAATTCACCCCTCCACTTT
clone size: few
J gene: TRBJ1-6
D gene: TRBD1
V gene: TRBV27

CDR3 protein: CASGPGLANTGELFF
CDR3 DNA: TGTGCTAGCGGCCCGGGACTAGCGAACACCGGGGAGCTGTTTTTT
clone size: -
J gene: TRBJ2-2
D gene: TRBD2
V gene: TRBV7-7

CDR3 protein: CASSQEGAQGYTF
CDR3 DNA: TGCGCCAGCAGCCAAGAAGGGGCGCAGGGCTACACCTTC
clone size: once
J gene: TRBJ1-2
D gene: -
V gene: TRBV4-1

CDR3 protein: CASSLYDRVTGYTF
CDR3 DNA: TGTGCCAGCAGTTTATATGACAGGGTTACTGGCTACACCTTC
clone size: -
J gene: TRBJ1-2
D gene: TRBD1
V gene: TRBV28

CDR3 protein: CASSFFSGGKIYEQYF
CDR3 DNA: TGTGCCAGCAGCTTTTTTTCCGGGGGGAAGATCTACGAGCAGTACTTC
clone size: -
J gene: TRBJ2-7
D gene: TRBD2
V gene: TRBV5-6

CDR3 protein: CASSRTGDLEPQHF
CDR3 DNA: TGTGCCAGCAGTAGGACAGGGGATTTGGAGCCCCAGCATTTT
clone size: once
J gene: TRBJ1-5
D gene: TRBD1
V gene: TRBV9

CDR3 protein: CASSVENSGNTIYF
CDR3 DNA: TGTGCCAGCAGCGTCGAGAACTCTGGAAACACCATATATTTT
clone size: -
J gene: TRBJ1-3
D gene: -
V gene: TRBV9

CDR3 protein: CASSLGWAASTDTQYF
CDR3 DNA: TGTGCCAGCAGCTTAGGATGGGCAGCTAGCACAGATACGCAGTATTTT
clone size: -
J gene: TRBJ2-3
D gene: -
V gene: TRBV11-3

CDR3 protein: CASLGQGNNEQFF
CDR3 DNA: TGTGCCAGTTTGGGACAGGGAAACAATGAGCAGTTCTTC
clone size: -
J gene: TRBJ2-1
D gene: TRBD1
V gene: TRBV19

CDR3 protein: CASSAGLAGKAGELFF
CDR3 DNA: TGTGCCAGCTCAGCGGGACTAGCGGGGAAGGCCGGGGAGCTGTTTTTT
clone size: few
J gene: TRBJ2-2
D gene: TRBD2
V gene: TRBV18

CDR3 protein: CASSLTGSENSPLHF
CDR3 DNA: TGCGCCAGCAGCTTGACAGGGTCGGAAAATTCACCCCTCCACTTT
clone size: few
J gene: TRBJ1-6
D gene: -
V gene: TRBV5-1

CDR3 protein: CASMNGNTGELFF
CDR3 DNA: TGTGCCAGCATGAACGGGAACACCGGGGAGCTGTTTTTT
clone size: -
J gene: TRBJ2-2
D gene: -
V gene: TRBV9

CDR3 protein: CASSPTAPHRDTQYF
CDR3 DNA: TGTGCCAGCAGCCCCACAGCACCCCATCGAGATACGCAGTATTTT
clone size: -
J gene: TRBJ2-3
D gene: -
V gene: TRBV9

CDR3 protein: CATSEGTVTDTQYF
CDR3 DNA: TGTGCCACCAGTGAGGGGACAGTCACAGATACGCAGTATTTT
clone size: -
J gene: TRBJ2-3
D gene: TRBD1
V gene: TRBV24-1

CDR3 protein: CASSLGGLLAYF
CDR3 DNA: TGTGCCAGCAGCTTAGGGGGCCTATTGGCGTACTTC
clone size: -
J gene: TRBJ2-7
D gene: -
V gene: TRBV13

CDR3 protein: CASSMGGRGARQPQHF
CDR3 DNA: TGTGCCAGCAGCATGGGGGGGCGGGGTGCGCGGCAGCCCCAGCATTTT
clone size: -
J gene: TRBJ1-5
D gene: -
V gene: TRBV7-2

CDR3 protein: CASSPPRGQGHNEQFF
CDR3 DNA: TGTGCCAGCTCACCACCGAGGGGACAGGGTCACAATGAGCAGTTCTTC
clone size: -
J gene: TRBJ2-1
D gene: TRBD1
V gene: TRBV18

CDR3 protein: CASSLSDRDPRQHF
CDR3 DNA: TGTGCCAGCAGTTTGAGTGACCGGGATCCGCGGCAACATTTT
clone size: once
J gene: TRBJ1-5
D gene: -
V gene: TRBV5-6

CDR3 protein: CASSIVADTQYF
CDR3 DNA: TGTGCCAGTAGTATAGTCGCAGATACGCAGTATTTT
clone size: few
J gene: TRBJ2-3
D gene: -
V gene: TRBV19

CDR3 protein: CASRPTSGGRNEQFF
CDR3 DNA: TGTGCCAGCAGACCAACTAGCGGGGGGCGCAATGAGCAGTTCTTC
clone size: -
J gene: TRBJ2-1
D gene: TRBD2
V gene: TRBV7-9

CDR3 protein: CASSLELAGGPGGTQYF
CDR3 DNA: TGCGCCAGCAGCCTGGAACTAGCGGGGGGGCCCGGTGGAACGCAGTATTTT
clone size: -
J gene: TRBJ2-3
D gene: TRBD2
V gene: TRBV5-1

CDR3 protein: CASSVAVDTQYF
CDR3 DNA: TGTGCCAGCAGCGTAGCGGTAGATACGCAGTATTTT
clone size: -
J gene: TRBJ2-3
D gene: -
V gene: TRBV9

CDR3 protein: CASSTLAGGAGELFF
CDR3 DNA: TGTGCCAGTAGCACACTAGCGGGGGGCGCCGGGGAGCTGTTTTTT
clone size: -
J gene: TRBJ2-2
D gene: TRBD2
V gene: TRBV19